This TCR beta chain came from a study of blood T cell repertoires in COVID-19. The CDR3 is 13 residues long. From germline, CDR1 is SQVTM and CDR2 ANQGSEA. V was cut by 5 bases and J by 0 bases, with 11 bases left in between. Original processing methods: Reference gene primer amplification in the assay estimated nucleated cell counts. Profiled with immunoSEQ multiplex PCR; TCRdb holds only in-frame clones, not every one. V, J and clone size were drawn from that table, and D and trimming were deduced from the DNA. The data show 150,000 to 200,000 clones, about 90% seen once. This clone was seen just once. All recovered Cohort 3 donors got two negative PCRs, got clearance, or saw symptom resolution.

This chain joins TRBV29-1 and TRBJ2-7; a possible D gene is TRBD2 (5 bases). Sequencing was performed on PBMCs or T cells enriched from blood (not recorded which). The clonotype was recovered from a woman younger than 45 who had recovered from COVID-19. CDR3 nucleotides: TGCAGCGTTTCCCCACTAGGCTCCTACGAGCAGTACTTC. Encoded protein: CSVSPLGSYEQYF.